What follows is one T cell receptor beta chain and its context. Its specificity is not known. CD45RO-negative, CCR7-selected cells formed the naive CD8 fraction, which excluded terminally differentiated effector memory CD45RA+ cells. The data originate from a study of shared clonotypes between healthy human individuals. Samples underwent the assay at deep level. The authors split each subset's genomic DNA evenly across several immunoSEQ plates. Data came from immunoSEQ multiplex PCR; TCRdb stores just in-frame clones and leaves some out. This sample has around 2.1 million clones, with 90% to 95% found just once. Notes on the study in general: How much donors shared clonotypes was expected to be affected by sequencing depth.

The CDR3 contains 15 residues. The germline gives CDR1 SNHLY, CDR2 FYNNEI. V was shortened by 3 bases and J by 4 bases, with 13 bases between the two germline ends. The receptor's source is a young man in good health. Some clones in this sample may be carry-over from other donors' samples. Material: naive CD8+ T cells from PBMCs. The chain recombines TRBV2 with TRBJ1-5, with a possible D match to TRBD1 (5 bases). Here the CDR3 reads CASSDPARGNQPQHF. The CDR3 region has the DNA TGTGCCAGCAGTGACCCTGCCCGGGGGAATCAGCCCCAGCATTTT.